This passage covers 17 T cell receptor beta chains from one sample sequenced in a study of CD8 T cells in ankylosing spondylitis. TCRdb re-analysed the 5' RACE reads in MiXCR, keeping a single row per CDR3 protein. The sample has some 350,000 distinct CDR3 sequences, around 15% seen once. What was sequenced was blood, either unsorted or a sorted T cell fraction (not recorded which). The receptors were gathered from a male donor with ankylosing spondylitis or in good health (not recorded which).

The chain joins TRBV5-6 to TRBJ1-1; 7 bases fit TRBD1. The CDR3 runs 15 residues. Germline CDR1 is SGHDT and CDR2 is YYEEEE. Trimming removed 0 bases from V and 4 bases from J; junction bases left unmatched: 6. The CDR3 DNA follows: TGTGCCAGCAGCTTGGCTCAGGGGGGGAGCACTGAAGCTTTCTTT. This encodes CASSLAQGGSTEAFF.

This clonotype showed up just a few times. The chain couples TRBV7-9 to TRBJ2-5; D ambiguous. The CDR3 has 15 amino acids. V was shortened by 0 bases and J by 0 bases, with 8 bases between the two germline ends. Germline V lookup: CDR1 SEHNR, CDR2 FQNEAQ (reference sequence). In DNA form, the CDR3 reads TGTGCCAGCAGCTTAGCGTGGGCAGACCAAGAGACCCAGTACTTC. This translates into CASSLAWADQETQYF.

This clonotype was observed a handful of times. V gene TRBV9 combines with J gene TRBJ2-5; the D gene could be TRBD1 or TRBD2 (6 bases each). Between the trimmed V and J ends, which lost 0 bases and 5 bases, there was a span of 14 bases. Germline values: CDR1 SGDLS, CDR2 YYNGEE. The CDR3 has 15 residues. Written as DNA, the CDR3 is TGTGCCAGCAGCGTAGCCCCGGGGGCACAGGAGACCCAGTACTTC. Its protein is CASSVAPGAQETQYF.

This sequence joins TRBV2 and TRBJ2-3; a weak D match, TRBD2 (6 bases). V was cut by 3 bases and J by 2 bases, with 12 bases left in between. This CDR3 contains 15 residues. Germline V CDR1 and CDR2: SNHLY, FYNNEI. CDR3 in amino acids: CASSDTGLLTDTQYF. CDR3 in DNA: TGTGCCAGCAGTGATACGGGACTTCTCACAGATACGCAGTATTTT.

This sequence joins TRBV6-1 and TRBJ1-1, with D perhaps matching TRBD1 (6 bases). CDR1 is MNHNS and CDR2 is SASEGT in the germline V gene. The CDR3 consists of 12 residues. V was pared by 7 bases and J by 11 bases, with 17 bases between. In DNA, the CDR3 is TGTGCCAGCACTACGACAGGCCGGACCGCTTTCTTT. Its translation is CASTTTGRTAFF.

This clonotype has only a few counts. The V call is TRBV29-1, the J call TRBJ1-1; D is perhaps TRBD1 (5 bases). Germline assignment: CDR1 SQVTM and CDR2 ANQGSEA. The CDR3 has 15 amino acids. Trimming took 4 bases from V and 1 from J, leaving 16 bases between them. CDR3 in amino acids: CSVGGSRNANTEAFF. The CDR3 DNA reads TGCAGCGTTGGGGGGAGCCGGAATGCGAACACTGAAGCTTTCTTT.

This chain uses TRBV6-1 with TRBJ1-2, with 8 bases aligning to TRBD1. V gave up 6 bases and J gave up 0 bases; unmatched junction bases: 3. The CDR3 loop spans 14 amino acids. CDR1 and CDR2 from the germline V gene are MNHNS and SASEGT. The CDR3 protein is CASSPQGANYGYTF. CDR3 sequence (DNA): TGTGCCAGCAGCCCACAGGGGGCTAACTATGGCTACACCTTC.

The chain combines TRBV6-1 with TRBJ2-7; D is perhaps TRBD2 (7 bases). Trimming cost V 8 bases and J 5 bases, with 19 bases left between them. The CDR3 is made up of 14 amino acids. Germline lookup yields CDR1 MNHNS and CDR2 SASEGT. CDR3 DNA: TGTGCCAGCCGGGATCGGGGGGCCGGCCACGAGCAGTACTTC. Translating it yields CASRDRGAGHEQYF.

This clonotype was counted only a few times. The chain employs TRBV5-1 and TRBJ1-1; 8 nucleotides align to TRBD1. After removal of 4 bases from V and 5 bases from J, the junction contained 13 bases not matched to a gene. The CDR3 is 16 residues long. Germline V lookup: CDR1 SGHRS, CDR2 YFSETQ. The CDR3 protein is CASSPGQGAFTTEAFF. The CDR3 coding sequence is TGCGCCAGCAGCCCTGGACAGGGAGCCTTTACTACTGAAGCTTTCTTT.

The chain links TRBV12-3 or TRBV12-4 to TRBJ1-2; no clear D gene. Deletions cut 5 bases from V and 7 bases from J, with 11 bases between. The CDR3 totals 12 residues. The CDR3 nucleotides read TGTGCCAGCAGTCCCCGGACCTCTGGCTACACCTTC. Translation gives CASSPRTSGYTF.

The J gene is TRBJ2-2, the V gene TRBV6-5; 9 nucleotides line up with TRBD1. CDR1 MNHEY and CDR2 SVGAGI come from the germline V gene. With V trimmed by 0 bases and J by 3 bases, 8 bases remained unmatched. This CDR3 has 18 residues. In nucleotides, the CDR3 is TGTGCCAGCAGTTACTCGAGACCCCGGACAGGGGACACCGGGGAGCTGTTTTTT. This codes for CASSYSRPRTGDTGELFF.

This rearrangement joins TRBV11-3 to TRBJ2-4; D gene unclear. CDR3 length equals 13 residues. Germline CDR1 and CDR2: SGHNT and YENEEA. Deletions cut 6 bases from V and 6 bases from J, with 12 bases between. As DNA, the CDR3 is TGTGCCAGCAGTCACGAGGTTCTAAACATTCAGTACTTC. Encoded protein: CASSHEVLNIQYF.

This clonotype occurred a few times. V is TRBV3-1 and J is TRBJ1-1, with a tentative D call TRBD1 (5 bases). The germline V gene has CDR1 LGHDT and CDR2 YNNKEL (reference sequence). The length of the CDR3 is 11 residues. V gave up 6 bases and J gave up 8 bases, with 10 bases separating them. Here the CDR3 DNA reads TGTGCCAGCAGGTCAACAGGAGAAGCTTTCTTT. Translated, it gives CASRSTGEAFF.

This clonotype was seen ten or more times. This sequence joins TRBV12-3 or TRBV12-4 and TRBJ1-5; D is unresolved. Trimming took off 5 bases at V and 6 bases at J, with 11 bases between the two ends. The CDR3 is made up of 13 amino acids. The CDR3 spells CASSASIGQPQHF. In DNA form, the CDR3 reads TGTGCCAGCAGTGCCTCAATTGGTCAGCCCCAGCATTTT.

The rearrangement joins TRBV2 to TRBJ2-6; D is uncertain. Germline-derived CDR1 and CDR2 are SNHLY and FYNNEI. The CDR3 is made up of 14 amino acids. V lost 5 bases and J lost 4, with 9 bases in between. CDR3 in amino acids: CASSSGPGANVLTF. For the CDR3, the DNA is TGTGCCAGCAGTTCAGGTCCCGGGGCCAACGTCCTGACTTTC.

The V call is TRBV11-2, the J call TRBJ2-7; D perhaps matches TRBD2 (5 bases). V was clipped by 1 base and J by 0 bases, with 10 bases between them. CDR1 is SGHAT and CDR2 is FQNNGV in the germline V gene. This CDR3 is 15 amino acids long. The CDR3 DNA reads as TGTGCCAGCAGCTTAGTGGTGGGGAGCTCCTACGAGCAGTACTTC. It is translated as CASSLVVGSSYEQYF.

This clonotype was seen only a few times. V and J are TRBV12-3 or TRBV12-4 and TRBJ2-3; D gene unclear. This CDR3 region has 12 residues. Trimming cost V 6 bases and J 5 bases, with 9 bases left between them. This CDR3 reads CASRAPGDTQYF. CDR3 in DNA: TGTGCCAGCAGAGCCCCGGGAGATACGCAGTATTTT.